Listed below are T cell receptor beta chains from one sample, sequenced in a study of CXCR3-negative and CXCR3-positive naive CD8 T cells. Each CDR3 protein gets one entry in TCRdb, which reprocessed the 5' RACE reads and gives no DNA. The table lists some 68,000 distinct CDR3 sequences. Specimen: naive CXCR3+ CD8+ T cells from blood. All receptors come from a human donor in good health. Some clones in this sample may be carry-over from other donors' samples. Both conserved end residues are part of each CDR3. Each record gives: J gene, V gene, CDR3 protein.

>TRBJ1-6|TRBV7-2
CASSPQGPLVNSPLHF
>TRBJ2-1|TRBV3-1
CASSQVQDRGSYNEQFF
>TRBJ2-2|TRBV15
CATSRAPTGELFF
>TRBJ2-5|TRBV5-5
CASSTGTSGEETQYF
>TRBJ2-2|TRBV29-1
CSGRRDTGELFF
>TRBJ2-7|TRBV4-1
CASSQYAGTQSYEQYF
>TRBJ1-3|TRBV7-2
CASSLRDNSGNTIYF
>TRBJ1-4|TRBV5-1
CASSLDRGRPEKLFF
>TRBJ2-2|TRBV30
CAWSELAGSTGELFF
>TRBJ1-2|TRBV7-9
CASSPGASNYGYTF
>TRBJ2-1|TRBV6-2/TRBV6-3
CASSYLKIALSSYNEQFF
>TRBJ2-1|TRBV4-2
CASSQAMTGGVVNEQFF
>TRBJ2-1|TRBV6-2/TRBV6-3
CASRAAESSYNEQFF
>TRBJ2-7|TRBV7-9
CASSHVLGVQLEQYF
>TRBJ2-7|TRBV7-8
CASSLASGGHYEQYF
>TRBJ2-7|TRBV4-1
CASSQALGGRSGEQYF
>TRBJ2-5|TRBV7-8
CASSLDLVSDQETQYF
>TRBJ1-1|TRBV7-2
CASSPHRGDTEAFF
>TRBJ2-7|TRBV7-2
CASSHGPSDRPYEQYF
>TRBJ2-5|TRBV11-2
CASLGQQETQYF
>TRBJ2-3|TRBV29-1
CSVRGGGTDTQYF
>TRBJ1-2|TRBV4-3
CASSTYARGGYGYTF
>TRBJ2-1|TRBV20-1
CSAPDSLRDSYNEQFF
>TRBJ2-5|TRBV20-1
CSASDQGQVARVVQETQYF
>TRBJ1-5|TRBV6-2/TRBV6-3
CASSYSNNESNQPQHF
>TRBJ1-1|TRBV4-3
CASSQSQGYPEAFF
>TRBJ2-5|TRBV29-1
CSVEGGLAGTSQETQYF
>TRBJ2-3|TRBV5-1
CASSLEGPVDTQYF
>TRBJ2-7|TRBV4-3
CASSQDRYRSYEQYF
>TRBJ2-3|TRBV7-9
CASSEQQGAASTDTQYF
>TRBJ2-3|TRBV5-6
CASSLPRAGDTQYF
>TRBJ2-3|TRBV6-4
CASSVDAGGQADTQYF
>TRBJ2-7|TRBV2
CASSEGSGSYEQYF
>TRBJ2-7|TRBV4-1
CASSPRTSGTYEQYF
>TRBJ1-4|TRBV15
CATSRPQGPRGEKLFF
>TRBJ2-4|TRBV6-2/TRBV6-3
CASRDLISGVAENIQYF
>TRBJ2-5|TRBV4-1
CASSARLSLLEETQYF
>TRBJ2-3|TRBV28
CASSLRTDTQYF
>TRBJ1-2|TRBV7-9
CASSFKWDSEPAYGYTF
>TRBJ2-6|TRBV4-3
CASSQDSVPSSGANVLTF
>TRBJ1-2|TRBV10-3
CAISGDGDYGYTF
>TRBJ2-5|TRBV12-3/TRBV12-4
CASSLDPHPAGLIETQYF
>TRBJ2-7|TRBV7-9
CASSFPGGGPHEQYF
>TRBJ1-1|TRBV6-2/TRBV6-3
CASSYPGVSSENTEAFF
>TRBJ1-1|TRBV6-6
CASSYVGTNTEAFF
>TRBJ2-3|TRBV6-5
CASSAGGRMTDTQYF
>TRBJ2-7|TRBV7-9
CASSPAGQGTYEQYF
>TRBJ2-7|TRBV29-1
CSVGGQGSYEQYF
>TRBJ1-2|TRBV20-1
CSARVFGPGTNYGYTF
>TRBJ2-7|TRBV29-1
CSAIRTDNEQYF
>TRBJ2-3|TRBV29-1
CSVVRGASDTQYF
>TRBJ1-1|TRBV15
CATSRVGGPYTEAFF